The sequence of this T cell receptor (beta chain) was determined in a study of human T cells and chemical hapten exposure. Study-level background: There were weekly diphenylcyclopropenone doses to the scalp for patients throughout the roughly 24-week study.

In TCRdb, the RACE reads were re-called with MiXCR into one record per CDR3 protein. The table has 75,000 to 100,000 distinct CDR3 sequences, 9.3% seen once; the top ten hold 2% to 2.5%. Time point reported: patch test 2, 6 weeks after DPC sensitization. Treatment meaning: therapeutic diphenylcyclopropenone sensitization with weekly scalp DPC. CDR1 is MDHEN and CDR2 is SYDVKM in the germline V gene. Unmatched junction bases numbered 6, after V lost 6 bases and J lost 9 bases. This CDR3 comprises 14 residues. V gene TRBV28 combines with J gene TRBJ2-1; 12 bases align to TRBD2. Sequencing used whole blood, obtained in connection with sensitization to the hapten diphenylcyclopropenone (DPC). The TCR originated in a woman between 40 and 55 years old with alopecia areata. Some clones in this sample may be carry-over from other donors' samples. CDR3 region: CASRRGLAGVEQFF. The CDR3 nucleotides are TGTGCCAGCAGACGGGGACTAGCGGGCGTTGAGCAGTTCTTC.